Sequencing of this T cell receptor (beta chain) was carried out in a study of control samples from healthy donors and cancer patients. Sequencing was performed with immunoSEQ multiplex PCR; in TCRdb, only in-frame clones are kept and a portion is missing. This sample has about 160,000 clones; more than 85% occur once, and the top ten carry approximately 0.7%. The CDR3 loop spans 16 amino acids. Trimming cost V 1 base and J 0 bases, with 11 bases left between them. Germline V CDR1 and CDR2: SGHVS, FQNEAQ. The rearrangement joins TRBV7-8 to TRBJ2-3; D gene unclear. Sample: blood. The origin of this receptor is a woman aged 25 to 39 in good health. CDR3 coding DNA: TGTGCCAGCAGCTTAGAAGGCGTAGGGAGCACAGATACGCAGTATTTT. Encoded protein: CASSLEGVGSTDTQYF.